This is a list of T cell receptor beta chains from one sample in a study of cytomegalovirus exposure and HLA in healthy donors. This table comes from immunoSEQ multiplex PCR, and its TCRdb copy is limited to in-frame clones, with some not included. The data contain some 120,000 clones, approximately 15% of them singletons. The sample taken for sequencing was PBMCs. The receptors come from a woman aged 18-29 years in good health and CMV-seronegative. Both conserved end residues are part of each CDR3. A D gene is named only where the DNA matches it firmly. Only part of the rows carry a size: once, few, many, or a class if the clone is expanded.

v_call,clone_size,d_call,j_call,cdr3_aa,cdr3_nt
TRBV9,few,TRBD2,TRBJ2-7,CASSVGAGGAYEQYF,TGTGCCAGCAGCGTAGGGGCGGGAGGGGCCTACGAGCAGTACTTC
TRBV28,NA,TRBD2,TRBJ2-7,CASSLPLTGGIYEQYF,TGTGCCAGCAGTTTACCCCTAACGGGAGGGATCTACGAGCAGTACTTC
TRBV7-9,few,TRBD2,TRBJ2-1,CASGASGLSYNEQFF,TGTGCCAGCGGGGCTAGCGGGTTGTCCTACAATGAGCAGTTCTTC
TRBV10-3,NA,NA,TRBJ1-2,CAISETGQVGGYTF,TGTGCCATCAGTGAAACAGGACAAGTTGGAGGCTACACCTTC
TRBV2,NA,NA,TRBJ2-2,CAGRPGAGELFF,TGTGCCGGGCGGCCCGGGGCCGGGGAGCTGTTTTTT
TRBV5-4,NA,TRBD1,TRBJ1-2,CASSPTVDRVAYGYTF,TGTGCCAGCAGCCCGACCGTGGACAGGGTGGCCTATGGCTACACCTTC
TRBV5-1,NA,NA,TRBJ2-5,CASSLGERDQETQYF,TGCGCCAGCAGCTTGGGGGAGCGGGACCAAGAGACCCAGTACTTC
TRBV9,NA,TRBD1,TRBJ1-1,CASSEGTGKSEAFF,TGTGCCAGCAGCGAGGGGACAGGGAAATCTGAAGCTTTCTTT
TRBV27,NA,NA,TRBJ2-5,CASSPLAQIQETQYF,TGTGCCAGCAGTCCACTAGCCCAGATACAAGAGACCCAGTACTTC
TRBV15,NA,NA,TRBJ2-5,CATSRDLAALENQYF,TGTGCCACCAGCAGAGACCTCGCGGCCCTTGAAAACCAGTACTTC
TRBV7-8,NA,TRBD1,TRBJ2-2,CASGFRRQGANTGELFF,TGTGCCAGCGGATTTCGACGACAGGGAGCGAACACCGGGGAGCTGTTTTTT
TRBV29-1,few,NA,TRBJ1-2,CSGKTGLYGYTF,TGCAGCGGCAAAACAGGTCTCTATGGCTACACCTTC
TRBV7-7,NA,NA,TRBJ2-2,CASSLTGPNTGELFF,TGTGCTAGCAGCTTAACAGGCCCGAACACCGGGGAGCTGTTTTTT
TRBV6-6,NA,NA,TRBJ1-4,CASSYYMSEKLFF,TGTGCCAGCAGTTATTACATGTCTGAAAAACTGTTTTTT
TRBV6-5,few,TRBD1,TRBJ1-4,CASSLGTDQKLFF,TGTGCCAGCAGCCTAGGGACAGATCAAAAACTGTTTTTT
TRBV5-1,few,TRBD1,TRBJ2-7,CASSLAWGQGYEQYF,TGCGCCAGCAGCTTGGCATGGGGACAGGGCTACGAGCAGTACTTC
TRBV5-4,NA,TRBD1,TRBJ1-1,CASSPGQGVTEAFF,TGTGCCAGCAGCCCCGGACAGGGGGTCACTGAAGCTTTCTTT
TRBV7-9,once,NA,TRBJ2-3,CASSGTGNPTQYF,TGTGCCAGCAGCGGTACAGGGAATCCTACGCAGTATTTT
TRBV5-1,NA,TRBD1,TRBJ2-1,CASSSTGDHEQFF,TGCGCCAGCAGCTCGACAGGGGACCATGAGCAGTTCTTC
TRBV7-6,few,NA,TRBJ2-7,CASSLARQAGSYEQYF,TGTGCCAGCAGCTTAGCGCGACAAGCTGGCTCCTACGAGCAGTACTTC
TRBV30,NA,NA,TRBJ2-5,CAWSVGETQYF,TGTGCCTGGAGTGTCGGTGAGACCCAGTACTTC
TRBV21-1,NA,NA,TRBJ1-1,CARPSEVPRPEAFF,TGTGCCAGACCCTCCGAGGTCCCTAGACCTGAAGCTTTCTTT
TRBV5-1,few,TRBD1,TRBJ2-2,CASSEGQSAGELFF,TGCGCCAGCAGCGAGGGACAGAGCGCCGGGGAGCTGTTTTTT
TRBV19,NA,TRBD1,TRBJ2-5,CASSPRDRAKQYF,TGTGCCAGTAGTCCGAGGGACAGGGCCAAGCAGTACTTC
TRBV9,NA,TRBD1,TRBJ1-3,CASSVGQGNGNTIYF,TGTGCCAGCAGCGTAGGACAGGGGAATGGAAACACCATATATTTT
TRBV6-1,NA,TRBD1,TRBJ1-5,CASRVDREGFQPQHF,TGTGCCAGCAGAGTGGACAGGGAGGGGTTCCAGCCCCAGCATTTT
TRBV5-1,NA,TRBD2,TRBJ2-3,CASTPSGRAADTQYF,TGCGCCAGCACCCCTAGCGGGAGGGCCGCAGATACGCAGTATTTT
TRBV11-1,NA,TRBD2,TRBJ2-1,CASSPASGGTKQFF,TGTGCCAGCAGCCCTGCTAGCGGGGGGACCAAGCAGTTCTTC
TRBV27,few,TRBD2,TRBJ2-1,CASSQLAGETEQFF,TGTGCCAGCAGCCAACTAGCGGGAGAGACCGAGCAGTTCTTC